This entry concerns a single TCR beta chain. Its cognate antigen is unknown. V was pared by 5 bases and J by 2 bases, with 8 bases of the junction left unmatched. In germline, CDR1 is LNHDA, CDR2 SQIVND (reference sequence). The CDR3 runs to 15 residues. Using immunoSEQ multiplex PCR, the repertoire was profiled, and TCRdb retains in-frame clones only, with some absent. The table records about 42,000 clones, approximately 88% of them present only once. The data stem from a study of T cell responses to AZD1222 COVID-19 vaccine. Doses given second, at about 4 or about 12 weeks, were pooled. Overall study results and limits: Only a handful of AZD1222 recipients were seropositive at baseline. Repertoires were sampled only after the peak T cell response.

The TCR was taken from an adult who received the AZD1222 COVID-19 vaccine. Sequencing used peripheral blood, obtained 28 days after the second AZD1222 dose. V is TRBV19 and J is TRBJ2-7, with TRBD2 matching 8 bases. Written as DNA, the CDR3 is TGTGCCAGTAGTCTCGGCGGTAGCGGGACCTACGAGCAGTACTTC. Its translation is CASSLGGSGTYEQYF.